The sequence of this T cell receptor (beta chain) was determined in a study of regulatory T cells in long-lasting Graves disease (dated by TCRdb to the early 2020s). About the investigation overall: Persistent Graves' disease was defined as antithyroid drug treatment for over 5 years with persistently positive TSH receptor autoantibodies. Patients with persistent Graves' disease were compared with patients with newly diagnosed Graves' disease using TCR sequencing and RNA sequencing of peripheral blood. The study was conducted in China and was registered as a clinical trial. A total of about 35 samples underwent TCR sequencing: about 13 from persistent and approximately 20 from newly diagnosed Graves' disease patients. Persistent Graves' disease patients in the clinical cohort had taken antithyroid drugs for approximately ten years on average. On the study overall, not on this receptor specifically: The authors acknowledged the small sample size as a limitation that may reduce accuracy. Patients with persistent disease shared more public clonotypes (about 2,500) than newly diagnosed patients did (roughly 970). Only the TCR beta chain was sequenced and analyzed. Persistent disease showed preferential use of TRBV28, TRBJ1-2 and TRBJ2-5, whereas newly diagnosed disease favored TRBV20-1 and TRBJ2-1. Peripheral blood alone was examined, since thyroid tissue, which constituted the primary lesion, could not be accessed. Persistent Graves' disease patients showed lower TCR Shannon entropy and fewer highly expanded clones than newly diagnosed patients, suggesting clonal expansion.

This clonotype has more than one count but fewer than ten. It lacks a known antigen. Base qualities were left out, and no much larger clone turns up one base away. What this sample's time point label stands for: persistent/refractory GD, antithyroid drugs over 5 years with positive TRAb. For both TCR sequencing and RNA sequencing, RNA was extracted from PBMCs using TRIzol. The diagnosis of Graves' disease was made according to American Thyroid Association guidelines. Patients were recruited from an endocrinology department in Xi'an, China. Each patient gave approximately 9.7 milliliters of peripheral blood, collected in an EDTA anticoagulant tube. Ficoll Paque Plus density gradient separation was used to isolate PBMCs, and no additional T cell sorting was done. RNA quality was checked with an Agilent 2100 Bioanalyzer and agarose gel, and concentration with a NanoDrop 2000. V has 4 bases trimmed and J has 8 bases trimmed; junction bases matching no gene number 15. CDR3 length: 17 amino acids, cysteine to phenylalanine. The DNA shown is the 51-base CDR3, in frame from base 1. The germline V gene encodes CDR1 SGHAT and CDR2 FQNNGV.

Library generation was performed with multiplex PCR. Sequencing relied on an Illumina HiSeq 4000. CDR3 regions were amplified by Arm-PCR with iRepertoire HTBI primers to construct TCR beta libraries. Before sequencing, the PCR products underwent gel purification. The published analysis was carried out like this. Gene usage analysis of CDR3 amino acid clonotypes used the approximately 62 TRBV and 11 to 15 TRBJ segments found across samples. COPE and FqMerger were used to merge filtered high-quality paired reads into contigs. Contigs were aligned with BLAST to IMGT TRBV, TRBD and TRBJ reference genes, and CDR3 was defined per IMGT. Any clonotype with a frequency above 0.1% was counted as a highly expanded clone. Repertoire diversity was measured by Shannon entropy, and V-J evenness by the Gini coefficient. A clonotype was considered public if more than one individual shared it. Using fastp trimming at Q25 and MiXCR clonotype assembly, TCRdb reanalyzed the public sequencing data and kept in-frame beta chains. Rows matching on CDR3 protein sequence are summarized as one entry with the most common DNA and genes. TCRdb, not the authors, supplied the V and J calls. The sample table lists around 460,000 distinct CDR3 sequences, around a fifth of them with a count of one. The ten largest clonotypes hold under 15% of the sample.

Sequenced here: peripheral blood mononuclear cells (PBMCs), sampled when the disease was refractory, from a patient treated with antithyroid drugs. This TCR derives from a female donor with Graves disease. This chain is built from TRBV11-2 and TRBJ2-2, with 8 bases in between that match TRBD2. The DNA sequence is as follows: TGTGCCAGCAGCTCGACGTTCATAGCGGGACGGGCAGGGGAGCTGTTTTTT. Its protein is CASSSTFIAGRAGELFF.